This TCR beta chain was observed in a study of blood T cell repertoires in COVID-19. As for the study in general: There were acute and convalescent COVID-19 samples, and they came from the United States, Italy and Spain. PBMCs, B-cell-depleted T cells, or T cells provided the cDNA or gDNA that made up the material.

This clone was seen just once. The CDR3 has 16 amino acids. V lost 1 base, J lost 3 bases, and 7 bases stayed unmatched. Germline loops: CDR1 SGHTA, CDR2 FQGTGA. In the study's own analysis: Reference gene primer amplification in the assay estimated nucleated cell counts. Using immunoSEQ multiplex PCR, the repertoire was profiled, and TCRdb retains in-frame clones only, with some absent. From that table come the V and J calls and clone size; the DNA was used to work out D and trimming. The sample includes 300,000 to 350,000 clones, approximately 82% of them seen just once. Source material: peripheral blood. The gene calls are TRBV7-3 and TRBJ2-3; 7 bases align to TRBD1. This TCR was sampled from a man aged 30-40 years with active or convalescent COVID-19. Here the CDR3 reads CASSLRKGTATDTQYF. Here the CDR3 DNA reads TGTGCCAGCAGCTTAAGAAAGGGGACAGCAACAGATACGCAGTATTTT.